Listed below are T cell receptor beta chains from one sample, sequenced in a study of blood T cells in healthy people across ages. TCRdb re-analysed the 5' RACE reads in MiXCR, keeping a single row per CDR3 protein. The sample includes about 800,000 distinct CDR3 sequences, approximately 25% seen only once; the top ten take 3.7%. This same sample was also part of a study on T cells of mothers and their children.

The sequencing sample was made of blood. The receptor set was obtained from a boy aged 10-17 years in good health. Each CDR3 is given with its conserved first and last residue. A D gene is named only where the DNA matches it firmly. Rows may omit the clone size; those that give it use once, few, many or a size class.

size | D | length | J | V | CDR3 | DNA
few | NA | 19 | TRBJ1-4 | TRBV4-3 | CASSQDRGWPLQANEKLFF | TGCGCCAGCAGCCAAGATAGGGGCTGGCCTTTGCAGGCTAATGAAAAACTGTTTTTT
few | TRBD2 | 15 | TRBJ2-7 | TRBV7-2 | CASSPQAGGPYEQYF | TGTGCCAGCAGCCCACAAGCGGGGGGACCCTACGAGCAGTACTTC
few | NA | 14 | TRBJ1-1 | TRBV3-1 | CASSQDGLSTEAFF | TGTGCCAGCAGCCAAGATGGGCTGAGCACTGAAGCTTTCTTT
NA | NA | 14 | TRBJ1-4 | TRBV9 | CASSVAMGNEKLFF | TGTGCCAGCAGCGTAGCGATGGGGAATGAAAAACTGTTTTTT
NA | NA | 14 | TRBJ2-1 | TRBV4-3 | CASSQDLGGVEQFF | TGCGCCAGCAGCCAAGACCTCGGGGGCGTTGAGCAGTTCTTC
few | TRBD1 | 16 | TRBJ1-1 | TRBV6-1 | CASRRTQGARDTEAFF | TGTGCCAGCAGAAGAACACAGGGGGCGCGGGACACTGAAGCTTTCTTT
few | NA | 14 | TRBJ2-2 | TRBV27 | CASSLFAGFGELFF | TGTGCCAGCAGTTTGTTTGCAGGGTTCGGGGAGCTGTTTTTT
many | NA | 12 | TRBJ2-7 | TRBV7-2 | CASSVGSYEQYF | TGTGCCAGCAGTGTGGGATCCTACGAGCAGTACTTC
few | NA | 14 | TRBJ2-3 | TRBV27 | CASSFDAGTDTQYF | TGTGCCAGCAGTTTTGACGCAGGCACAGATACGCAGTATTTT
NA | TRBD2 | 13 | TRBJ2-7 | TRBV7-2 | CASSPGGRYEQYF | TGTGCCAGCAGCCCGGGGGGACGTTACGAGCAGTACTTC
NA | TRBD1 | 17 | TRBJ2-7 | TRBV9 | CASSVSVGQGAVGEQYF | TGTGCCAGCAGCGTATCCGTTGGACAGGGGGCGGTTGGCGAGCAGTACTTC
few | TRBD1 | 15 | TRBJ2-1 | TRBV7-9 | CASSHGTGDLNEQFF | TGTGCCAGCAGCCACGGGACAGGGGATCTCAATGAGCAGTTCTTC
few | NA | 12 | TRBJ2-5 | TRBV4-1 | CASSGNWETQYF | TGCGCCAGCTCCGGGAATTGGGAGACCCAGTACTTC
NA | NA | 16 | TRBJ1-4 | TRBV28 | CASRHDRPGPWEKLFF | TGTGCCAGCAGGCACGACAGACCGGGACCATGGGAAAAACTGTTTTTT
NA | TRBD2 | 15 | TRBJ2-1 | TRBV11-2 | CASSLEAGGSNEQFF | TGTGCCAGCAGCTTAGAGGCGGGAGGGTCGAATGAGCAGTTCTTC
NA | NA | 13 | TRBJ2-5 | TRBV28 | CASSLYVEETQYF | TGTGCCAGCAGTTTATACGTCGAGGAGACCCAGTACTTC
many | TRBD2 | 16 | TRBJ2-5 | TRBV29-1 | CSVGNSGAGMKETQYF | TGCAGCGTTGGGAATAGCGGAGCGGGAATGAAAGAGACCCAGTACTTC
NA | NA | 13 | TRBJ1-1 | TRBV29-1 | CSVTRGLISRAFF | TGCAGCGTTACCCGCGGACTCATTAGCAGGGCTTTCTTT
few | NA | 14 | TRBJ2-7 | TRBV3-1 | CASSQAGPYLEQYF | TGTGCCAGCAGCCAAGCCGGGCCGTACCTCGAGCAGTACTTC
once | NA | 15 | TRBJ1-5 | TRBV7-6 | CASSLYAGAGQPQHF | TGTGCCAGCAGCTTATACGCAGGGGCGGGTCAGCCCCAGCATTTT
NA | NA | 14 | TRBJ2-5 | TRBV6-5 | CASSQSRQFWEQYF | TGTGCCAGCAGTCAATCAAGGCAGTTCTGGGAGCAGTACTTC
few | NA | 13 | TRBJ2-1 | TRBV29-1 | CSVRAQTYNEQFF | TGCAGCGTCCGCGCCCAGACCTACAATGAGCAGTTCTTC
few | NA | 14 | TRBJ2-4 | TRBV6-2/TRBV6-3 | CASTHGGVGNIQYF | TGTGCCAGCACCCACGGGGGAGTCGGGAACATTCAGTACTTC
few | TRBD2 | 15 | TRBJ2-5 | TRBV4-1 | CASSQDGRTRETQYF | TGCGCCAGCAGCCAAGACGGCAGGACTAGGGAGACCCAGTACTTC
few | TRBD2 | 16 | TRBJ2-1 | TRBV29-1 | CSVEGDGGAQNNEQFF | TGCAGCGTTGAAGGGGACGGGGGGGCGCAGAACAATGAGCAGTTCTTC
NA | NA | 14 | TRBJ2-3 | TRBV29-1 | CSVEPELGADTQYF | TGCAGCGTTGAACCAGAACTAGGGGCAGACACGCAGTATTTT
many | NA | 12 | TRBJ1-5 | TRBV15 | CATSRENQPQHF | TGTGCCACCAGCAGAGAAAATCAGCCCCAGCATTTT
many | NA | 15 | TRBJ1-5 | TRBV7-9 | CASSAIGALNQPQHF | TGTGCCAGCAGCGCCATTGGAGCACTCAATCAGCCCCAGCATTTT
NA | NA | 14 | TRBJ1-1 | TRBV29-1 | CSVDPGQLNTEAFF | TGCAGCGTTGACCCGGGACAACTGAACACTGAAGCTTTCTTT
few | NA | 12 | TRBJ2-1 | TRBV20-1 | CSASLGGVEQFF | TGCAGTGCTAGTTTAGGAGGGGTTGAGCAGTTCTTC
NA | NA | 14 | TRBJ2-3 | TRBV4-3 | CASSQGSSGDTQYF | TGCGCCAGCAGCCAAGGGAGTTCTGGAGATACGCAGTATTTT
few | TRBD1 | 15 | TRBJ2-7 | TRBV2 | CASSESGQAIYEQYF | TGTGCCAGCAGTGAGTCGGGACAGGCCATCTACGAGCAGTACTTC
few | NA | 15 | TRBJ2-1 | TRBV12-5 | CASGLYAPTGNEQFF | TGTGCTAGTGGTTTGTACGCACCCACCGGCAATGAGCAGTTCTTC